This is a list of T cell receptor beta chains from one sample in a study of T cells in Graves' hyperthyroidism and ophthalmopathy. TCRdb reprocessed the multiplex PCR reads via MiXCR and lists one record per CDR3 protein. Of hundreds of thousands of distinct CDR3 sequences in the sample, approximately 25% were seen once. The sequenced sample consisted of blood. Source of these receptors: a woman in her 30s with Graves' ophthalmopathy. Both conserved end residues are trimmed from each CDR3. Fields, in order: J gene, V gene, D gene, CDR3 length, CDR3 protein. D genes are given only for firm matches.

J gene: TRBJ2-7; V gene: TRBV6-2/TRBV6-3; D gene: NA; CDR3 length: 13; CDR3 protein: ASKSLRTAAAEQY
J gene: TRBJ1-6; V gene: TRBV3-1; D gene: NA; CDR3 length: 13; CDR3 protein: ASSQGQGRDSPLH
J gene: TRBJ1-2; V gene: TRBV4-1; D gene: NA; CDR3 length: 14; CDR3 protein: ASSQGRTGLIYGYT
J gene: TRBJ2-5; V gene: TRBV3-1; D gene: NA; CDR3 length: 11; CDR3 protein: ASSPQRQETQY
J gene: TRBJ2-7; V gene: TRBV20-1; D gene: NA; CDR3 length: 10; CDR3 protein: SAGRDGYEQY
J gene: TRBJ2-6; V gene: TRBV10-2; D gene: NA; CDR3 length: 12; CDR3 protein: ASSEGGGANVLT
J gene: TRBJ2-7; V gene: TRBV19; D gene: TRBD2; CDR3 length: 13; CDR3 protein: ASSLFRGGSYEQY
J gene: TRBJ1-2; V gene: TRBV12-3/TRBV12-4; D gene: NA; CDR3 length: 10; CDR3 protein: ASSLSRVGYT
J gene: TRBJ2-7; V gene: TRBV30; D gene: NA; CDR3 length: 11; CDR3 protein: AWSVAWVGEQY
J gene: TRBJ2-6; V gene: TRBV7-3; D gene: NA; CDR3 length: 13; CDR3 protein: ASSSAVSGANVLT
J gene: TRBJ2-5; V gene: TRBV6-2/TRBV6-3; D gene: TRBD2; CDR3 length: 14; CDR3 protein: ASSALLAGDRETQY
J gene: TRBJ2-2; V gene: TRBV11-2; D gene: TRBD1; CDR3 length: 16; CDR3 protein: ASSLGGLGQPNTGELF
J gene: TRBJ1-1; V gene: TRBV12-3/TRBV12-4; D gene: NA; CDR3 length: 11; CDR3 protein: ASTMGINTEAF
J gene: TRBJ2-5; V gene: TRBV7-9; D gene: TRBD2; CDR3 length: 14; CDR3 protein: ASSLGPSGTQETQY
J gene: TRBJ1-2; V gene: TRBV7-2; D gene: TRBD1; CDR3 length: 12; CDR3 protein: ASSTGTGVYGYT
J gene: TRBJ1-5; V gene: TRBV20-1; D gene: TRBD1; CDR3 length: 12; CDR3 protein: SASRDRDGQPQH
J gene: TRBJ2-7; V gene: TRBV20-1; D gene: NA; CDR3 length: 10; CDR3 protein: SARRGDSEQY
J gene: TRBJ2-5; V gene: TRBV24-1; D gene: NA; CDR3 length: 13; CDR3 protein: ATSDLRHNQETQY
J gene: TRBJ1-5; V gene: TRBV19; D gene: NA; CDR3 length: 15; CDR3 protein: ASRPDSPIVGNQPQH
J gene: TRBJ1-1; V gene: TRBV6-5; D gene: NA; CDR3 length: 9; CDR3 protein: ASSYGAEAF
J gene: TRBJ2-5; V gene: TRBV4-1; D gene: NA; CDR3 length: 15; CDR3 protein: ASSQDFWGGIQETQY
J gene: TRBJ1-5; V gene: TRBV28; D gene: TRBD1; CDR3 length: 14; CDR3 protein: ASQKPGQGSNQPQH
J gene: TRBJ1-3; V gene: TRBV20-1; D gene: NA; CDR3 length: 12; CDR3 protein: SALLGQPGNTIY
J gene: TRBJ1-5; V gene: TRBV18; D gene: TRBD1; CDR3 length: 13; CDR3 protein: ASSPGTGDNQPQH
J gene: TRBJ2-6; V gene: TRBV19; D gene: NA; CDR3 length: 13; CDR3 protein: ASHQPGSGANVLT
J gene: TRBJ1-2; V gene: TRBV12-3/TRBV12-4; D gene: NA; CDR3 length: 11; CDR3 protein: ASRNRVSDGYT
J gene: TRBJ2-3; V gene: TRBV24-1; D gene: TRBD1; CDR3 length: 13; CDR3 protein: ATSDRQGVTDTQY
J gene: TRBJ2-2; V gene: TRBV12-5; D gene: NA; CDR3 length: 13; CDR3 protein: ASGRDGWNTGELF
J gene: TRBJ1-5; V gene: TRBV27; D gene: NA; CDR3 length: 11; CDR3 protein: ASSLYMGQPQH
J gene: TRBJ1-1; V gene: TRBV14; D gene: TRBD1; CDR3 length: 16; CDR3 protein: ASSQDPGTGVMNTEAF
J gene: TRBJ2-5; V gene: TRBV27; D gene: TRBD1; CDR3 length: 12; CDR3 protein: ASSLDRGVETQY
J gene: TRBJ1-2; V gene: TRBV18; D gene: NA; CDR3 length: 10; CDR3 protein: ASSPRGYGYT
J gene: TRBJ1-2; V gene: TRBV11-1; D gene: TRBD1; CDR3 length: 12; CDR3 protein: ASSPGTGVYGYT
J gene: TRBJ1-1; V gene: TRBV12-3/TRBV12-4; D gene: NA; CDR3 length: 10; CDR3 protein: ASSLADTEAF
J gene: TRBJ2-7; V gene: TRBV20-1; D gene: NA; CDR3 length: 10; CDR3 protein: SASTPSYEQY
J gene: TRBJ2-7; V gene: TRBV5-1; D gene: NA; CDR3 length: 13; CDR3 protein: ASSLEGGMTYEQY
J gene: TRBJ1-1; V gene: TRBV6-5; D gene: NA; CDR3 length: 12; CDR3 protein: ASSYGSDYTEAF